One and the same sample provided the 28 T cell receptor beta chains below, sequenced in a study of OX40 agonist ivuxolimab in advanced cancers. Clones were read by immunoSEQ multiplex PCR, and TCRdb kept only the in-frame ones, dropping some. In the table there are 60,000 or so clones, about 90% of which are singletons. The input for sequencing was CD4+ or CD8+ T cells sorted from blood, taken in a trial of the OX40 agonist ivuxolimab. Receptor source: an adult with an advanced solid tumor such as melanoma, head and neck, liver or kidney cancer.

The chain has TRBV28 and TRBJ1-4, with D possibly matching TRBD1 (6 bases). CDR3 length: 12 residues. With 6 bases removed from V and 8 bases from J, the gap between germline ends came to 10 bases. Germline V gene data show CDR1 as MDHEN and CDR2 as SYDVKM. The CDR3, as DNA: TGTGCCAGCAGAGTTAGGGGGGAAAAACTGTTTTTT. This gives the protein CASRVRGEKLFF. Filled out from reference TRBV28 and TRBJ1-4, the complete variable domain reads DVKVTQSSRYLVKRTGEKVFLECVQDMDHENMFWYRQDPGLGLRLIYFSYDVKMKEKGDIPEGYSVSREKKERFSLILESASTNQTSMYLCASRVRGEKLFFGSGTQLSVL.

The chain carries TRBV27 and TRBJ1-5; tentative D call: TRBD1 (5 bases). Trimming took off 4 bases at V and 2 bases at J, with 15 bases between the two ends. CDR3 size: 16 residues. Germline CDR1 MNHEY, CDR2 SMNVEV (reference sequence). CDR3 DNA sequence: TGTGCCAGCAGTTCCCAGGGTGTAGGTGGCAATCAGCCCCAGCATTTT. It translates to CASSSQGVGGNQPQHF.

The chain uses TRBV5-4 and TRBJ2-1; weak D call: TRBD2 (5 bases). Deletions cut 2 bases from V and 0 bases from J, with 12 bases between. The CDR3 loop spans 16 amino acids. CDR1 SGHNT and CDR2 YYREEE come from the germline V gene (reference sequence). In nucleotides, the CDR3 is TGTGCCAGCAGCTTTGGAGGACTGAGCTCCTACAATGAGCAGTTCTTC. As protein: CASSFGGLSSYNEQFF.

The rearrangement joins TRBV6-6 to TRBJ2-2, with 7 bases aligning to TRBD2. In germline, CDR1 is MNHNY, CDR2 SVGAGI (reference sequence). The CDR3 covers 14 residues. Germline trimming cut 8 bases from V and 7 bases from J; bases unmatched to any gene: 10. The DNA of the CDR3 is TGTGCCAGCGTACAGCGGGAAGGAGGCGGGGAGCTGTTTTTT. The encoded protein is CASVQREGGGELFF.

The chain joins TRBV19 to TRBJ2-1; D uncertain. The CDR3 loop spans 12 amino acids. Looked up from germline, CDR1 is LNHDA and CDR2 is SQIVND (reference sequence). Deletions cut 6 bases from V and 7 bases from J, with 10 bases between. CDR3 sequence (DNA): TGTGCCAGTAGGTCCACGAGAAATGAGCAGTTCTTC. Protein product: CASRSTRNEQFF.

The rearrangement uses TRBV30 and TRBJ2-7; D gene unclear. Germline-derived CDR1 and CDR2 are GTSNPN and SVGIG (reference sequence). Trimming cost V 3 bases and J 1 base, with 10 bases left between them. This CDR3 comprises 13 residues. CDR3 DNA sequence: TGTGCCTGGAGAAGTAAGGGATCCTACGAGCAGTACTTC. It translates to CAWRSKGSYEQYF.

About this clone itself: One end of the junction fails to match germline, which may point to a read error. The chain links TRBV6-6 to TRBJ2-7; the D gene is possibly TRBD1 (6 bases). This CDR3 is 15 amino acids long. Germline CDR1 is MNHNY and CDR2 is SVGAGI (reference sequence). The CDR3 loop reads CAISEARTVVYEQYF. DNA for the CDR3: TGTGCCATCAGTGAGGCGAGGACAGTAGTATACGAGCAGTACTTC.

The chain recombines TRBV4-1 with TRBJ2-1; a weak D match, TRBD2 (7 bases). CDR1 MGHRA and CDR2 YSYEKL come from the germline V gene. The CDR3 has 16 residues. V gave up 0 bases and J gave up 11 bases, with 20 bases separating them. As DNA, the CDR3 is TGCGCCAGCAGCCAAGAAGGGGGAGGGGGGGCAATGAAGCAGTTCTTC. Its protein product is CASSQEGGGGAMKQFF.

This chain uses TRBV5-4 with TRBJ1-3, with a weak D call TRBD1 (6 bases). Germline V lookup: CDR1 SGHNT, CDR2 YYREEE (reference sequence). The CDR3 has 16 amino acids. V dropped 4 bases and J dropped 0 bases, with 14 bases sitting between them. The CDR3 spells CASSQDRGSSGNTIYF. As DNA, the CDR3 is TGTGCCAGCAGCCAAGATAGGGGGAGCTCTGGAAACACCATATATTTT.

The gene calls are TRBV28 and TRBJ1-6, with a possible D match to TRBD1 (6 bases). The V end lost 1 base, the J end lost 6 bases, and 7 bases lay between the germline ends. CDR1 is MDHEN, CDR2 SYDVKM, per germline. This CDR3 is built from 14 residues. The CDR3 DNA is TGTGCCAGCAGTTTATACAGGGTTAATTCACCCCTCCACTTT. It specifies CASSLYRVNSPLHF.

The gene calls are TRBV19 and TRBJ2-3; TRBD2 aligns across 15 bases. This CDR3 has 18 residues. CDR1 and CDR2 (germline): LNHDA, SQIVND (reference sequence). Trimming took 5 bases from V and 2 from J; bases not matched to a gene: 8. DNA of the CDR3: TGTGCCAGTAGTGAAACCGGGACTAGCGGGAGGACCACAGATACGCAGTATTTT. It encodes CASSETGTSGRTTDTQYF.

The CDR3 reads CASSMDRGQVNTEAFF. The CDR3, as DNA: TGTGCCAGCAGCATGGACAGGGGGCAGGTGAACACTGAAGCTTTCTTT. The chain recombines TRBV7-6 with TRBJ1-1, with 11 bases lining up with TRBD1. Per germline, CDR1 SGHVS and CDR2 FNYEAQ. The CDR3 spans 16 residues. The V gene end was trimmed by 5 bases and the J gene end by 0 bases; junction bases not matched to a gene: 5.

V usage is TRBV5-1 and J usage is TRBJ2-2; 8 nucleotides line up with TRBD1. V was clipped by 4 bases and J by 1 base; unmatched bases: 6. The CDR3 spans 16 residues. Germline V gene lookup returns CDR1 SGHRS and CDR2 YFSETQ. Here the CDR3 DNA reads TGCGCCAGCAGCCCAGACAGGGGACTGAACACCGGGGAGCTGTTTTTT. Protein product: CASSPDRGLNTGELFF.

The CDR3 coding sequence is TGTGCCAGTAGTATGATGACAGGGGTGGCCAACGTCCTGACTTTC. It yields the protein CASSMMTGVANVLTF. The chain links TRBV19 to TRBJ2-6; 8 nucleotides agree with TRBD1. From germline, CDR1 is LNHDA and CDR2 SQIVND (reference sequence). This CDR3 spans 15 amino acids. V shed 3 bases, J shed 6 bases, and the junction held 4 bases outside the gene matches.

This CDR3 is CASSRTQDPNQPQHF. CDR3 nucleotides: TGTGCCAGCAGCAGAACCCAAGACCCAAATCAGCCCCAGCATTTT. The chain couples TRBV5-8 to TRBJ1-5; D gene unclear. This CDR3 comprises 15 residues. V dropped 4 bases and J dropped 4 bases, with 15 bases sitting between them. Germline V gives CDR1 SGHTS, CDR2 YDEGEE.

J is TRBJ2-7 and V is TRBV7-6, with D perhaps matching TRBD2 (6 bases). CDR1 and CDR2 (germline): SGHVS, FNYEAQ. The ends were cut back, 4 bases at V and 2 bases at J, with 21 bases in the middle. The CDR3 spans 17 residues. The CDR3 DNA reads TGTGCCAGCAGCTCAGCGTCTGGAGGGGACGGGACCTACGAGCAGTACTTC. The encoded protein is CASSSASGGDGTYEQYF.

CDR3 sequence: CASSLGGRVDNEQFF. The CDR3 DNA sequence: TGTGCCAGCAGCTTAGGCGGGAGAGTCGACAATGAGCAGTTCTTC. This chain uses TRBV7-2 with TRBJ2-1; 7 nucleotides align to TRBD2. There are 15 residues in the CDR3. The germline V gene encodes CDR1 SGHTA and CDR2 FQGNSA. The trim removed 1 base at V and 5 bases at J, leaving 5 bases unmatched. The full variable domain, in which reference TRBV7-2 and TRBJ2-1 provide the parts outside the CDR3, is GAGVSQSPSNKVTEKGKDVELRCDPISGHTALYWYRQSLGQGLEFLIYFQGNSAPDKSGLPSDRFSAERTGGSVSTLTIQRTQQEDSAVYLCASSLGGRVDNEQFFGPGTRLTVL.

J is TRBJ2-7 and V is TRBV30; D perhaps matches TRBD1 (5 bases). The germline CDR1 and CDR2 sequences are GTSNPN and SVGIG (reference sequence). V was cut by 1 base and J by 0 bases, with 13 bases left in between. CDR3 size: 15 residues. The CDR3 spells CAWSEGVLSSYEQYF. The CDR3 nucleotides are TGTGCCTGGAGTGAAGGGGTCCTCAGCTCCTACGAGCAGTACTTC.

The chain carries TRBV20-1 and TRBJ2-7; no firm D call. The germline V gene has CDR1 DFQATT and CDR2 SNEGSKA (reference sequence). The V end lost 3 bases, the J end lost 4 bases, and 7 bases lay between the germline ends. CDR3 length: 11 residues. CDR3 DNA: TGCAGTGCTAGTAAGGCATACGAGCAGTACTTC. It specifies CSASKAYEQYF.

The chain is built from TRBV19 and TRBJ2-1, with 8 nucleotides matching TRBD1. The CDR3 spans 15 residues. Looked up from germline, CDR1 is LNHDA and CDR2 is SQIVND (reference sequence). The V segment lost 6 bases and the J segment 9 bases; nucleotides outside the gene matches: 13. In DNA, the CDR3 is TGTGCCAGTAGGGCCACAGGGGGGCCCCGCGGTGAGCAGTTCTTC. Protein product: CASRATGGPRGEQFF.

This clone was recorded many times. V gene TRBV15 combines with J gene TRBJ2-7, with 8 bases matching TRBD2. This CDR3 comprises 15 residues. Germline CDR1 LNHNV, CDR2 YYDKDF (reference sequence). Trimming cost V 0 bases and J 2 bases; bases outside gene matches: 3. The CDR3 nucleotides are TGTGCCACCAGCAGAGAAACTAGCGGCGCCTACGAGCAGTACTTC. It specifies CATSRETSGAYEQYF.

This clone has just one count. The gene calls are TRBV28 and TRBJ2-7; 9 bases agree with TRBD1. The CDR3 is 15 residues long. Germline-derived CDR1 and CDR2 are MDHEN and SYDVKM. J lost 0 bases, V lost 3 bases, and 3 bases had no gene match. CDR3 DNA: TGTGCCAGCAGTTTTTGGACAGGGGTCTCCTACGAGCAGTACTTC. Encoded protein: CASSFWTGVSYEQYF.

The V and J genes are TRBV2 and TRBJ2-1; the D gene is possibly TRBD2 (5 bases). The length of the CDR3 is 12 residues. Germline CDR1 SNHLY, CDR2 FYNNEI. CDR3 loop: CARGPSYNEQFF. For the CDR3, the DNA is TGTGCAAGAGGGCCATCCTACAATGAGCAGTTCTTC.

The CDR3 loop reads CASSLSGTSYNEQFF. The CDR3 DNA follows: TGTGCCAGCAGCTTGTCAGGGACGTCCTACAATGAGCAGTTCTTC. The V call is TRBV7-3, the J call TRBJ2-1, with D possibly called TRBD1 or TRBD2 (5 bases each). Trimming left V 3 bases short and J 1 base short, with 10 bases between. The germline V gene encodes CDR1 SGHTA and CDR2 FQGTGA. The CDR3 runs to 15 residues.

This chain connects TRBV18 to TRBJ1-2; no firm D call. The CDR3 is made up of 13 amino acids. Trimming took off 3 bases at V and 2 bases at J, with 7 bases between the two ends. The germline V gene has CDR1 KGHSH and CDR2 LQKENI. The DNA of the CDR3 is TGTGCCAGCTCACCTGGAGGGAACTATGGCTACACCTTC. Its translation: CASSPGGNYGYTF. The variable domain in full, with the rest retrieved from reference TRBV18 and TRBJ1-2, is NAGVMQNPRHLVRRRGQEARLRCSPMKGHSHVYWYRQLPEEGLKFMVYLQKENIIDESGMPKERFSAEFPKEGPSILRIQQVVRGDSAAYFCASSPGGNYGYTFGSGTRLTVV.

The CDR3 is CASRPTGGYGYTF. As DNA, the CDR3 is TGTGCCAGCAGACCTACAGGGGGCTATGGCTACACCTTC. This chain links TRBV6-1 with TRBJ1-2, with 8 positions matching TRBD1. With 6 bases clipped from V and 4 bases from J, the junction kept 4 bases outside the gene matches. The CDR3 is made up of 13 amino acids. Per the germline V gene, CDR1 is MNHNS and CDR2 is SASEGT.

The CDR3 sequence: CASSETYLAGGRLYEQFF. CDR3 DNA: TGTGCCAGCAGTGAAACTTACCTAGCGGGAGGGCGTCTCTATGAGCAGTTCTTC. V usage is TRBV6-1 and J usage is TRBJ2-1, with 12 bases aligning to TRBD2. The CDR3 loop spans 18 amino acids. Germline loops: CDR1 MNHNS, CDR2 SASEGT. The V gene end was trimmed by 2 bases and the J gene end by 8 bases; junction bases not matched to a gene: 13.

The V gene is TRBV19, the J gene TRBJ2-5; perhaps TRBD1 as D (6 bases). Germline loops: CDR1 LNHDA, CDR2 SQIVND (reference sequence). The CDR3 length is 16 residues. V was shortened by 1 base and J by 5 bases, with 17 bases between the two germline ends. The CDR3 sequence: CASSIGGQNLWETQYF. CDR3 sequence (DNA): TGTGCCAGTAGTATAGGGGGACAAAACCTCTGGGAGACCCAGTACTTC.